The entry below gives a single T cell receptor (beta chain) sequence along with its context. Its antigen is not known. There are 14 residues in the CDR3. Germline V gene sequence: CDR1 MNHNS, CDR2 SASEGT. V was cut by 6 bases and J by 3 bases, with 15 bases left in between. RNA transcripts gave rise to amplified TCR beta CDR3 regions. HTBI primers were the set used in a first-round RT-PCR of the TCR CDR3. TCRdb re-derived calls from the multiplex PCR reads in MiXCR, one entry per CDR3 protein. The table records roughly 700,000 distinct CDR3 sequences, 15% to 20% of them present only once. Isolation of PBMCs was performed on 10 ml fresh peripheral blood. The data were taken from a study of T cells in Graves' hyperthyroidism and ophthalmopathy. Study as a whole: Peripheral blood draws took place at initial diagnosis, ahead of any treatment. Broader study findings: Ophthalmopathy was identified by the model a median 6.5 months ahead of onset.

The sequence came from a man between 45 and 60 years old with Graves' hyperthyroidism. The V gene is TRBV6-1, the J gene TRBJ2-7; D perhaps matches TRBD2 (5 bases). The source material was blood. In DNA form, the CDR3 reads TGTGCCAGCAGGCCGAGGGCGAATGACTACGAGCAGTACTTC. Translated, it gives CASRPRANDYEQYF.